Listed below are T cell receptor beta chains from one sample, sequenced in a study of blood T cell repertoires in COVID-19. Profiling relied on immunoSEQ multiplex PCR, and the TCRdb table lists in-frame clones only, not all of them. The profile covers some 40,000 clones, with about 89% appearing a single time and less than 20% taken by the ten largest. The material sequenced was peripheral blood. The receptors stem from a woman aged 25 to 45 in a cohort sampled during active COVID-19. The CDR3 runs from the conserved cysteine through the conserved F or W. The order of the fields is V gene, CDR3 length, D gene, clone size, J gene, CDR3 protein. The D gene is left open where the match is weak. Not all rows give a size; the values are once, few, many and, for expanded clones, a class.

>TRBV5-1|15|NA|NA|TRBJ1-3
CASSLGQSSGNTIYF
>TRBV21-1|17|NA|NA|TRBJ2-5
CASSKSAGTSAPETQYF
>TRBV24-1|12|NA|NA|TRBJ2-1
CATKEASGEQFF
>TRBV29-1|17|TRBD2|NA|TRBJ2-3
CSGLGLAGGQGTDTQYF
>TRBV19|16|TRBD1|NA|TRBJ1-1
CASSILRDRGDTEAFF
>TRBV7-7|15|TRBD2|NA|TRBJ2-7
CASSLGVAGAYEQYF
>TRBV24-1|16|TRBD2|NA|TRBJ2-3
CATSDPTSGRPDTQYF
>TRBV27|14|NA|NA|TRBJ2-2
CASSSTQGTGELFF
>TRBV19|15|TRBD2|NA|TRBJ2-5
CASSIRTSGTETQYF
>TRBV5-1|14|TRBD1|NA|TRBJ1-3
CASSQQGNGNTIYF
>TRBV27|15|NA|NA|TRBJ1-1
CASSPLGGTGTEAFF
>TRBV5-1|20|TRBD2|NA|TRBJ2-3
CASSLAGVASGRAGADTQYF
>TRBV7-6|13|NA|NA|TRBJ2-7
CASSTGHIYEQYF
>TRBV6-5|13|NA|NA|TRBJ1-5
CASSHVDLEPQHF
>TRBV9|17|TRBD2|once|TRBJ2-1
CASSVGVGTSGRNEQFF
>TRBV4-3|15|TRBD1|NA|TRBJ1-2
CASSPGQGARYGYTF
>TRBV9|13|NA|NA|TRBJ1-6
CASSQAAGSPLHF
>TRBV25-1|14|NA|NA|TRBJ2-3
CASSRGQATDTQYF
>TRBV7-3|15|TRBD1|NA|TRBJ2-1
CASSLLDRGHGEQFF
>TRBV7-9|15|TRBD2|NA|TRBJ2-7
CASSFTSGRVGEQYF
>TRBV9|16|NA|NA|TRBJ2-7
CASSVVGAGAPSEQYF
>TRBV30|15|TRBD1|NA|TRBJ1-2
CAWSLIGGSNYGYTF
>TRBV3-1/TRBV3-2|18|TRBD2|NA|TRBJ2-1
CASSQAPGLAGVPNEQFF
>TRBV7-9|17|TRBD1|NA|TRBJ2-3
CASSTSIEGASTDTQYF
>TRBV12-5|14|TRBD2|NA|TRBJ2-3
CASATSGITDTQYF
>TRBV21-1|16|NA|NA|TRBJ2-1
CASSRRLAAIYNEQFF
>TRBV9|14|TRBD2|NA|TRBJ2-7
CASSVGTSGYEQYF
>TRBV10-1|12|NA|NA|TRBJ1-1
CASRGVSTEAFF
>TRBV5-4|15|NA|NA|TRBJ2-3
CASRKGSVNTDTQYF
>TRBV6-2/TRBV6-3|14|TRBD1|NA|TRBJ2-7
CASSDTYRGGEQYF
>TRBV7-3|15|TRBD2|NA|TRBJ2-2
CASSWGAGGTGELFF
>TRBV25-1|12|NA|NA|TRBJ1-1
CASANLNTEAFF
>TRBV6-5|13|NA|NA|TRBJ1-2
CASSPGPNYGYTF
>TRBV7-3|17|NA|NA|TRBJ2-1
CASSPGTRSRSYNEQFF
>TRBV7-2|14|NA|NA|TRBJ2-5
CASSLAGAQETQYF
>TRBV19|15|NA|NA|TRBJ1-1
CASSTDGRGRAEAFF
>TRBV27|15|TRBD1|NA|TRBJ1-6
CASSLIGQGDSPLHF
>TRBV7-3|16|NA|NA|TRBJ2-3
CASSLVGGVRTDTQYF
>TRBV10-2|16|TRBD1|NA|TRBJ2-3
CASIGGRTGGTDTQYF
>TRBV6-5|15|NA|NA|TRBJ1-2
CASRRRGEANYGYTF
>TRBV30|15|NA|NA|TRBJ1-2
CAWSGPRIPKGGYTF
>TRBV19|16|NA|few|TRBJ1-5
CASSMSPGVWNQPQHF
>TRBV18|15|NA|NA|TRBJ2-7
CASSRPTGFGYEQYF
>TRBV6-1|12|NA|once|TRBJ2-7
CASSEEYSEQYF
>TRBV6-5|12|NA|NA|TRBJ1-4
CARSRGCEKLFF
>TRBV18|13|TRBD2|once|TRBJ2-1
CASSLGLNNEQFF
>TRBV7-2|14|TRBD2|NA|TRBJ2-3
CASSSLAGVGTQYF
>TRBV30|12|NA|NA|TRBJ1-2
CAWSAEYYGYTF
>TRBV7-2|13|NA|NA|TRBJ2-1
CASSLRIEVEQFF
>TRBV4-1|18|TRBD1|once|TRBJ2-2
CASSQDLRDRGRPGELFF
>TRBV7-6|16|NA|NA|TRBJ1-1
CASSSAPGAREAEAFF
>TRBV5-4|14|TRBD1|NA|TRBJ2-7
CASSRWDSLFEQYF
>TRBV29-1|14|TRBD1|few|TRBJ1-1
CSVEAGGLNTEAFF
>TRBV18|12|NA|NA|TRBJ1-6
CASSDRNSPLHF